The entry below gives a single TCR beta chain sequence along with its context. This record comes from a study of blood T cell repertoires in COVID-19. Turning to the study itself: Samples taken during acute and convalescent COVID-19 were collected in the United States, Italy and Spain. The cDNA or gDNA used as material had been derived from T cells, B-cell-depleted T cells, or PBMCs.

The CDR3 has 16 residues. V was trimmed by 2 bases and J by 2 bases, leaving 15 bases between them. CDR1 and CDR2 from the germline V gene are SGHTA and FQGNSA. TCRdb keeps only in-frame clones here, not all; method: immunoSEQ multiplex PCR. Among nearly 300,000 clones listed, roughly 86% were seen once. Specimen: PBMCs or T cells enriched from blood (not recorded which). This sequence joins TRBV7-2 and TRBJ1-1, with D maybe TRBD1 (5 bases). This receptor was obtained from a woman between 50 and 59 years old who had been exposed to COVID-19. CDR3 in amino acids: CASSLPWAGLNTEAFF. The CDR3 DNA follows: TGTGCCAGCAGCTTACCTTGGGCAGGGCTTAACACTGAAGCTTTCTTT. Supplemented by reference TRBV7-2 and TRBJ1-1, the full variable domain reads GAGVSQSPSNKVTEKGKDVELRCDPISGHTALYWYRQSLGQGLEFLIYFQGNSAPDKSGLPSDRFSAERTGGSVSTLTIQRTQQEDSAVYLCASSLPWAGLNTEAFFGQGTRLTVV.